These T cell receptor beta chains were read from a single sample in a study of OX40 agonist ivuxolimab in advanced cancers. Assay: immunoSEQ multiplex PCR; the TCRdb copy retains only in-frame clones and omits some. The data contain about 25,000 clones, approximately 80% of them singletons. The specimen was CD4+ or CD8+ T cells sorted from blood, collected in a trial of the OX40 agonist ivuxolimab. Source of these receptors: an adult with an advanced solid tumor such as melanoma, head and neck, liver or kidney cancer. The CDR3 runs from the conserved cysteine through the conserved F or W. D genes are given only for firm matches. Not every row has a clone size; where given, it reads once, few, many or a size class.

v_gene,j_gene,abundance,d_gene,CDR3aa,CDR3nt
TRBV27,TRBJ1-1,many,.,CASSPIGNTEAFF,TGTGCCAGCAGCCCTATCGGGAACACTGAAGCTTTCTTT
TRBV5-1,TRBJ1-1,.,.,CASSLVGGGTEAFF,TGCGCCAGCAGCTTGGTAGGAGGGGGAACTGAAGCTTTCTTT
TRBV5-6,TRBJ1-1,.,.,CASSLVPRGADTEAFF,TGTGCCAGCAGCTTGGTGCCTCGGGGGGCGGACACTGAAGCTTTCTTT
TRBV14,TRBJ2-7,few,.,CASSQSSYEQYF,TGTGCCAGCAGCCAGAGCTCCTACGAGCAGTACTTC
TRBV4-2,TRBJ2-3,.,.,CASSKETRTDTQYF,TGTGCCAGCAGCAAGGAGACTCGGACAGATACGCAGTATTTT
TRBV10-3,TRBJ1-1,.,TRBD1,CAISEPAAGGLNTEAFF,TGTGCCATCAGTGAGCCGGCAGCAGGGGGGCTGAACACTGAAGCTTTCTTT
TRBV6-6,TRBJ1-1,.,.,CASRLMGATGEAFF,TGTGCCAGCAGACTAATGGGGGCGACAGGAGAAGCTTTCTTT
TRBV27,TRBJ1-5,.,.,CASSSTDYSNQPQHF,TGTGCCAGCAGTTCAACAGATTATAGCAATCAGCCCCAGCATTTT
TRBV6-5,TRBJ2-7,.,.,CASSFGGPIDEQYF,TGTGCCAGCAGTTTCGGGGGGCCGATTGACGAGCAGTACTTC
TRBV9,TRBJ2-7,.,TRBD1,CASSVGRDRVHEQYF,TGTGCCAGCAGCGTAGGGCGGGACAGGGTTCACGAGCAGTACTTC
TRBV29-1,TRBJ2-5,.,TRBD2,CSGSSSGQETQYF,TGCAGCGGCTCGTCTAGCGGACAAGAGACCCAGTACTTC
TRBV9,TRBJ1-5,.,.,CASSVSGARNQPQHF,TGTGCCAGCAGCGTATCCGGGGCCCGCAATCAGCCCCAGCATTTT
TRBV7-9,TRBJ2-7,.,TRBD2,CASSLGLAGSYEQYF,TGTGCCAGCAGCCTGGGACTAGCGGGATCCTACGAGCAGTACTTC
TRBV2,TRBJ1-2,.,TRBD1,CATLDRTNYGYTF,TGTGCCACCTTGGACAGGACTAACTATGGCTACACCTTC
TRBV7-3,TRBJ2-5,.,TRBD1,CASSLIGTAQETQYF,TGTGCCAGCAGCTTAATCGGGACAGCCCAAGAGACCCAGTACTTC
TRBV5-6,TRBJ2-5,.,TRBD2,CASSLGLAGETQYF,TGTGCCAGCAGCTTAGGACTAGCGGGGGAGACCCAGTACTTC
TRBV4-3,TRBJ1-5,.,TRBD1,CASSQDGTGDQPQHF,TGCGCCAGCAGCCAAGATGGCACAGGGGATCAGCCCCAGCATTTT
TRBV6-1,TRBJ2-7,.,TRBD2,CASSEAEREGPYEQYF,TGTGCCAGCAGTGAAGCTGAGCGGGAGGGCCCCTACGAGCAGTACTTC
TRBV5-6,TRBJ2-7,.,.,CASSFTVSYEQYF,TGTGCCAGCAGCTTTACAGTCTCCTACGAGCAGTACTTC
TRBV9,TRBJ1-1,few,TRBD1,CASSVSGQGYEAFF,TGTGCCAGCAGCGTCTCTGGACAGGGATATGAAGCTTTCTTT
TRBV28,TRBJ1-5,.,.,CASSPTRTGANQPQHF,TGTGCCAGCAGTCCGACGAGGACCGGGGCAAATCAGCCCCAGCATTTT
TRBV7-9,TRBJ2-5,.,.,CASSETGLGETQYF,TGTGCCAGCAGCGAAACAGGGCTCGGGGAGACCCAGTACTTC
TRBV5-4,TRBJ1-4,.,.,CASSADLGSPNEKLFF,TGTGCCAGCAGCGCAGATCTAGGGAGTCCTAATGAAAAACTGTTTTTT
TRBV19,TRBJ1-5,few,.,CASSSHRAGPNQPQHF,TGTGCCAGTAGTTCCCATCGGGCCGGACCCAATCAGCCCCAGCATTTT
TRBV7-9,TRBJ2-1,.,.,CASSLGPGDEQFF,TGTGCCAGCAGCTTGGGACCCGGCGATGAGCAGTTCTTC
TRBV27,TRBJ2-7,.,TRBD1,CASSRATGFSYEQYF,TGTGCCAGCAGTCGCGCGACAGGGTTCTCCTACGAGCAGTACTTC
TRBV7-6,TRBJ2-3,.,.,CASSQGPLGEDTQYF,TGTGCCAGCAGCCAAGGCCCCCTGGGTGAAGATACGCAGTATTTT
TRBV4-1,TRBJ2-2,.,.,CASSLLIPGELFF,TGCGCCAGCAGCCTCCTGATCCCCGGGGAGCTGTTTTTT
TRBV9,TRBJ2-2,once,.,CASSVKGVTGELFF,TGTGCCAGCAGCGTAAAGGGAGTCACCGGGGAGCTGTTTTTT
TRBV5-1,TRBJ1-2,.,.,CASSVERGEYGYTF,TGCGCCAGCAGCGTTGAGAGAGGAGAATATGGCTACACCTTC
TRBV27,TRBJ2-7,.,TRBD1,CASSSGTGLLYEQYF,TGTGCCAGCAGTTCCGGGACAGGGCTATTATACGAGCAGTACTTC
TRBV27,TRBJ1-1,.,.,CASRMNTEAFF,TGTGCCAGCAGAATGAACACTGAAGCTTTCTTT
TRBV10-3,TRBJ2-3,.,TRBD2,CAISEAGGPTDTQYF,TGTGCCATCAGTGAGGCGGGAGGGCCAACAGATACGCAGTATTTT
TRBV7-9,TRBJ2-3,.,.,CASSLTGELTDTQYF,TGTGCCAGCAGCTTAACGGGGGAACTCACAGATACGCAGTATTTT
TRBV9,TRBJ2-7,.,.,CASSDPRREQYF,TGTGCCAGCAGCGACCCTCGAAGGGAGCAGTACTTC
TRBV29-1,TRBJ1-4,once,.,CSVEDPGEGEKLFF,TGCAGCGTTGAAGATCCGGGGGAGGGAGAAAAACTGTTTTTT
TRBV30,TRBJ1-3,.,TRBD1,CAWEGQGTGNTIYF,TGTGCCTGGGAAGGACAGGGGACTGGAAACACCATATATTTT
TRBV29-1,TRBJ2-2,once,.,CSVEDSSGTAGELFF,TGCAGCGTTGAAGATAGTTCAGGAACGGCCGGGGAGCTGTTTTTT
TRBV11-2,TRBJ2-7,.,.,CASKTGYIYEQYF,TGTGCCAGCAAGACGGGGTATATCTACGAGCAGTACTTC
TRBV7-9,TRBJ1-4,.,TRBD1,CASSATGQGSGEKLFF,TGTGCCAGCAGCGCCACGGGACAGGGATCGGGTGAAAAACTGTTTTTT
TRBV11-2,TRBJ2-5,.,TRBD1,CASSLRTGGLETQYF,TGTGCCAGCAGCTTGCGGACAGGGGGCCTGGAGACCCAGTACTTC
TRBV6-6,TRBJ1-1,.,.,CASSYDRGLDTEAFF,TGTGCCAGCAGTTACGATCGGGGGTTGGACACTGAAGCTTTCTTT
TRBV6-1,TRBJ2-1,few,TRBD2,CATAGTSVIEQFF,TGTGCCACTGCCGGGACTAGCGTCATTGAGCAGTTCTTC
TRBV10-3,TRBJ2-7,.,TRBD2,CAISERGLEVPYEQYF,TGTGCCATCAGTGAGCGGGGACTAGAAGTGCCCTACGAGCAGTACTTC
TRBV27,TRBJ2-2,.,.,CASSVGLTTGELFF,TGTGCCAGCAGTGTGGGACTTACCACCGGGGAGCTGTTTTTT
TRBV9,TRBJ2-7,.,.,CASSPSLESSYEQYF,TGTGCCAGCAGCCCCTCCTTGGAGAGCTCCTACGAGCAGTACTTC
TRBV6-5,TRBJ1-4,.,.,CASRKVNEKLFF,TGTGCCAGCAGGAAAGTTAATGAAAAACTGTTTTTT
TRBV11-2,TRBJ2-1,.,TRBD1,CASSLVSVRGSEQFF,TGTGCCAGCAGCTTAGTAAGTGTCAGGGGGAGTGAGCAGTTCTTC
TRBV28,TRBJ1-6,few,.,CASSLLTDNSPLHF,TGTGCCAGCAGTCTTTTGACAGACAATTCACCCCTCCACTTT
TRBV7-8,TRBJ1-4,medium-sized,.,CASTKMGEKLFF,TGTGCCAGCACCAAGATGGGTGAAAAACTGTTTTTT
TRBV28,TRBJ2-3,.,.,CASNPGTDTQYF,TGTGCCAGCAATCCAGGCACAGATACGCAGTATTTT
TRBV4-1,TRBJ2-1,.,.,CASSQDVTSSSGRQFF,TGCGCCAGCAGCCAAGATGTGACCAGTTCCTCGGGTCGGCAGTTCTTC
TRBV5-6,TRBJ1-2,.,TRBD1,CASSLVGQGIYGYTF,TGTGCCAGCAGCTTGGTGGGACAGGGGATCTATGGCTACACCTTC